The 28 T cell receptor beta chains presented below share a single source sample, sequenced in a study of breast tumors, draining lymph nodes, adjacent tissues. The lymph nodes were axillary draining lymph nodes from breast cancer patients. TCRdb ran MiXCR on the multiplex PCR reads and lists one entry per CDR3 protein. The sample holds about 230,000 distinct CDR3 sequences, roughly 32% seen once. The sample was axillary lymph node tissue. These receptors all come from a female donor with breast cancer. Some clones in this sample may be carry-over from other donors' samples.

This clonotype was counted many times. V is TRBV24-1 and J is TRBJ2-3, with D maybe TRBD1 (7 bases). The CDR3 is 15 amino acids. The V end was cut by 5 bases, the J end by 4 bases, with 15 bases between. Germline CDR1 KGHDR, CDR2 SFDVKD. The CDR3 here is CATSVSGGKADTQYF. DNA for the CDR3: TGTGCCACCAGTGTATCAGGGGGGAAGGCAGATACGCAGTATTTT.

The chain recombines TRBV6-6 with TRBJ2-6, with D maybe TRBD1 (5 bases). The CDR3 runs 14 residues. CDR1 and CDR2 (germline): MNHNY, SVGAGI (reference sequence). Trimming cost V 6 bases and J 0 bases, with 6 bases left between them. CDR3 sequence: CASRDSSGANVLTF. The CDR3, as DNA: TGTGCCAGCAGAGACAGCTCTGGGGCCAACGTCCTGACTTTC.

This chain joins TRBV2 and TRBJ1-2; maybe TRBD1 (5 bases). The V and J ends lost 3 bases and 0 bases respectively, with 8 bases between them. Germline V CDR1 and CDR2: SNHLY, FYNNEI. The CDR3 consists of 14 residues. CDR3 sequence reads: CASSEQGTNYGYTF. For the CDR3, the DNA is TGTGCCAGCAGTGAGCAGGGCACTAACTATGGCTACACCTTC.

Many counts were recorded for this clonotype. The rearrangement uses TRBV2 and TRBJ2-1; 8 nucleotides agree with TRBD2. Germline V gene sequence: CDR1 SNHLY, CDR2 FYNNEI. CDR3 length: 15 amino acids. V gave up 6 bases and J gave up 8 bases; unmatched junction bases: 12. CDR3 in amino acids: CASSFNSGNLDEQFF. DNA for the CDR3: TGTGCCAGCAGCTTTAATAGCGGGAATCTGGATGAGCAGTTCTTC.

The chain employs TRBV9 and TRBJ1-3; D might be TRBD1 (6 bases). Germline V gives CDR1 SGDLS, CDR2 YYNGEE. Trimming took 4 bases from V and 3 from J, leaving 14 bases between them. The CDR3 has 15 amino acids. The CDR3 DNA is TGTGCCAGCAGCTGGGGGCAGGAGGGTGGAAACACCATATATTTT. Its translation: CASSWGQEGGNTIYF.

There are a few counts of this clonotype. This sequence joins TRBV13 and TRBJ1-4; TRBD1 aligns across 7 bases. With V trimmed by 8 bases and J by 2 bases, 14 bases remained unmatched. From germline, CDR1 is PRHDT and CDR2 FYEKMQ (reference sequence). The CDR3 loop spans 17 amino acids. The CDR3 coding sequence is TGTGCCAGCTCACCGTTAGGGGGCCAGGATACTAATGAAAAACTGTTTTTT. This sequence encodes CASSPLGGQDTNEKLFF.

This clonotype was seen many times. The rearrangement joins TRBV20-1 to TRBJ2-3; D unclear. There are 12 residues in the CDR3. V lost 4 bases to trimming and J lost 4 bases, with 9 bases between them. In germline, CDR1 is DFQATT, CDR2 SNEGSKA (reference sequence). This CDR3 reads CSANHSPDTQYF. The CDR3 region has the DNA TGCAGTGCTAATCATTCCCCAGATACGCAGTATTTT.

Turning to this clonotype: This may be a read error, as it is one base from a much larger clone. This chain links TRBV5-4 with TRBJ2-1; 8 bases align to TRBD2. Germline V CDR1 and CDR2: SGHNT, YYREEE (reference sequence). This CDR3 has 14 amino acids. The trim removed 0 bases at V and 12 bases at J, leaving 8 bases unmatched. This CDR3 is CASSLETAGDVQFF. The CDR3 bases are TGTGCCAGCAGCTTGGAAACAGCGGGAGATGTGCAGTTCTTC.

In this sample, this clonotype turned up many times. The chain is built from TRBV3-1 and TRBJ2-1; 11 bases are a match to TRBD1. The V segment lost 6 bases and the J segment 7 bases; nucleotides outside the gene matches: 2. In germline, CDR1 is LGHDT, CDR2 YNNKEL (reference sequence). The CDR3 runs to 13 residues. DNA of the CDR3: TGTGCCAGCAGGGACAGGGGGCTAAATGAGCAGTTCTTC. Protein product: CASRDRGLNEQFF.

Concerning this clonotype itself: A junction end diverges from the germline sequence, so it may reflect a read error. The chain has TRBV5-1 and TRBJ2-3; 8 bases map to TRBD2. CDR1 is SGHRS, CDR2 YFSETQ, per germline. CDR3 size: 16 residues. CDR3 bases: TGCGCCAGCAGCTTGGGAACCGGGAGGGCCACAGGTACGCAGTATTTT. This sequence encodes CASSLGTGRATGTQYF.

This clonotype showed up just a few times. A junction boundary mismatches the germline segment, possibly from a read error. The chain carries TRBV5-5 and TRBJ2-4; 11 nucleotides agree with TRBD1. The CDR3 runs 13 residues. The V gene's germline CDR1 is SGHKS and CDR2 YYEKEE (reference sequence). Here the CDR3 reads CASSLLIRDRGNF. The CDR3 coding sequence is TGTGCCAGCAGCTTACTGATCCGGGACAGGGGGAACTTC.

This clonotype was found many times. This chain links TRBV19 with TRBJ2-5, with 12 bases that match TRBD2. The CDR3 is made up of 18 amino acids. Losses at the gene ends were 7 bases for V and 1 base for J; bases not matched to a gene: 13. Germline CDR1 reads LNHDA; CDR2 reads SQIVND (reference sequence). CDR3 sequence: CASTPSGRAGGSQETQYF. The CDR3 coding sequence is TGTGCCAGTACTCCTAGCGGGAGGGCCGGCGGGTCCCAAGAGACCCAGTACTTC.

Points on this clonotype: At one of its ends the junction is not consistent with the germline gene, which may arise from a read error. V gene TRBV14 combines with J gene TRBJ1-1, with 7 bases identical to TRBD1. The CDR3 loop spans 16 amino acids. CDR1 and CDR2 (germline): SGHDN, FVKESK. CDR3: CAGSQDWGQTYTEAFF. The CDR3 bases are TGTGCCGGCAGCCAAGACTGGGGACAGACCTACACTGAAGCTTTCTTT.

The sample holds many counts of this clonotype. The CDR3 bases are TGTGCCATCAGTGGTGGGCAGGTACAAGAGACCCAGTACTTC. Translated, it gives CAISGGQVQETQYF. This rearrangement joins TRBV10-3 to TRBJ2-5; no firm D call. Germline assignment: CDR1 ENHRY and CDR2 SYGVKD. The length of the CDR3 is 14 residues. Trimming removed 4 bases at V and 2 bases at J, with 11 bases between.

The chain carries TRBV2 and TRBJ1-5; a possible D gene is TRBD1 (5 bases). CDR3 length: 15 residues. Germline CDR1 SNHLY, CDR2 FYNNEI. Trimming took 6 bases from V and 6 from J, leaving 18 bases between them. The chain's CDR3 is CASRRVSGTSQPQHF. CDR3 DNA sequence: TGTGCCAGCAGGCGTGTGTCGGGGACCTCTCAGCCCCAGCATTTT.

The V gene is TRBV2, the J gene TRBJ2-5; possible D gene TRBD1, 6 bases. Trimming pared 6 bases from V and 1 base from J, leaving 15 bases between. CDR3 length: 15 residues. The germline CDR1 and CDR2 sequences are SNHLY and FYNNEI. CDR3: CASRGRQGTQETQYF. The CDR3 region has the DNA TGTGCCAGCAGGGGCCGGCAGGGGACCCAAGAGACCCAGTACTTC.

This clonotype was detected ten times or more. The J gene is TRBJ2-3, the V gene TRBV4-2, with TRBD2 identical over 8 bases. The V and J ends lost 5 bases and 3 bases, in that order; junction bases with no gene match: 10. The CDR3 has 16 residues. Germline V gene sequence: CDR1 LGHNA, CDR2 YNFKEQ. In nucleotides, the CDR3 is TGTGCCAGCAGCGTACCCGGGACTAGAGCGACAGATACGCAGTATTTT. This codes for CASSVPGTRATDTQYF.

Turning to this clonotype: Given a much more abundant clone one base away, this may be a read error. The genes are TRBV6-2 or TRBV6-3 and TRBJ2-1; 12 positions agree with TRBD2. The ends lost 5 bases at V and 5 bases at J; junction bases unmatched: 7. Looked up from germline, CDR1 is MNHEY and CDR2 is SVGEGT. CDR3 size: 16 residues. The DNA of the CDR3 is TGTGCCAGCAGTAAGGAAAGGACTAGCGGGAACAATGAGCAGTTCTTC. This codes for CASSKERTSGNNEQFF.

This clonotype has at least ten counts. The chain carries TRBV9 and TRBJ2-5; tentatively, D is TRBD2 (6 bases). V lost 0 bases and J lost 5, with 17 bases in between. The CDR3 consists of 16 residues. The germline gives CDR1 SGDLS, CDR2 YYNGEE. CDR3 in DNA: TGTGCCAGCAGCGTAGGGCTCGGAGGGTCTGATGAGACCCAGTACTTC. Its protein is CASSVGLGGSDETQYF.

This clonotype was detected ten times or more. This chain connects TRBV7-9 to TRBJ2-3; D remains unclear. Germline CDR1 SEHNR, CDR2 FQNEAQ (reference sequence). The CDR3 is 16 amino acids. V shed 3 bases and J shed 2 bases, with 15 bases lying between them. The CDR3 sequence is CASSFASGRNTDTQYF. For the CDR3, the DNA is TGTGCCAGCAGCTTCGCGTCAGGACGGAACACAGATACGCAGTATTTT.

Ten or more counts support this clonotype. CDR3 loop: CATSDPGGRGLNEQFF. The CDR3 region has the DNA TGTGCCACCAGTGATCCCGGGGGGAGGGGCTTAAATGAGCAGTTCTTC. The chain links TRBV24-1 to TRBJ2-1, with 7 positions matching TRBD2. CDR1 is KGHDR and CDR2 is SFDVKD in the germline V gene. This CDR3 spans 16 amino acids. V shed 3 bases and J 7 bases; nucleotides not matched to a gene: 11.

As concerns this clonotype: Without the conserved terminal phenylalanine or tryptophan, this CDR3 likely stems from a read error. The limits of the CDR3 on the DNA are not certain, so only TCRdb's listed CDR3 is given. This rearrangement joins TRBV20-1 to TRBJ2-3; the table's D call of TRBD2 was not tested on the DNA. Germline V CDR1 and CDR2: DFQATT, SNEGSKA (reference sequence). The CDR3 contains 11 residues when both ends are counted. The CDR3 is CSAEPGLAGGD.

This clonotype was seen repeatedly, ten times or more. The chain joins TRBV11-3 to TRBJ2-1, with TRBD2 as a possible D gene (5 bases). The ends were cut back, 5 bases at V and 11 bases at J, with 13 bases in the middle. The CDR3 consists of 12 residues. In germline, CDR1 is SGHNT, CDR2 YENEEA. The CDR3 protein is CASSLGSGKQFF. The CDR3 region has the DNA TGTGCCAGCAGCCTTGGGTCGGGGAAGCAGTTCTTC.

This clonotype appeared many times. V is TRBV14 and J is TRBJ2-1, with D perhaps assigned TRBD1 or TRBD2 (5 bases each). The CDR3 loop spans 16 amino acids. Germline V gene sequence: CDR1 SGHDN, CDR2 FVKESK. The V end was cut by 8 bases, the J end by 6 bases, with 23 bases between. The chain's CDR3 is CASYAVTGNGVNEQFF. CDR3 nucleotide sequence: TGTGCCAGCTACGCCGTTACAGGAAACGGGGTCAATGAGCAGTTCTTC.

This clonotype was seen more than once but under ten times. This may stem from a read error, because a much larger clone lies one nucleotide away. The chain links TRBV20-1 to TRBJ2-1; 11 nucleotides line up with TRBD2. Trimming at V came to 3 bases and at J to 6 bases, leaving 7 bases not matched to a gene. The germline V gene has CDR1 DFQATT and CDR2 SNEGSKA (reference sequence). The CDR3 totals 15 residues. The CDR3 spells CSASRTSGGSNEQFF. Written as DNA, the CDR3 is TGCAGTGCTAGCAGAACTAGCGGGGGATCCAATGAGCAGTTCTTC.

On this clonotype: A read error is possible here, since a much larger clone lies one base away. The J gene is TRBJ2-7, the V gene TRBV6-5; a weak D match, TRBD2 (7 bases). Germline V lookup: CDR1 MNHEY, CDR2 SVGAGI. The CDR3 extends over 15 amino acids. V lost 6 bases to trimming and J lost 2 bases, with 17 bases between them. The chain's CDR3 is CASRNPGGPPYEQYF. The CDR3 DNA follows: TGTGCCAGCAGAAACCCCGGGGGGCCGCCCTACGAGCAGTACTTC.

This clonotype showed up many times. The chain recombines TRBV19 with TRBJ2-1; TRBD1 aligns across 11 bases. The trim removed 3 bases at V and 7 bases at J, leaving 2 bases unmatched. CDR1 and CDR2 (germline): LNHDA, SQIVND (reference sequence). The CDR3 covers 14 residues. This CDR3 is CASSIRDRGNEQFF. The CDR3 DNA reads TGTGCCAGTAGTATTAGGGACAGGGGGAATGAGCAGTTCTTC.

At least ten counts were recorded for this clonotype. V and J are TRBV7-9 and TRBJ1-2; possibly TRBD1 for D (5 bases). V was pared by 1 base and J by 6 bases, with 6 bases between. The CDR3 runs to 12 residues. Germline lookup yields CDR1 SEHNR and CDR2 FQNEAQ (reference sequence). This CDR3 reads CASSLGGDGYTF. In nucleotides, the CDR3 is TGTGCCAGCAGCTTAGGAGGGGATGGCTACACCTTC.